These 23 T cell receptor beta chains share one sample of origin, sequenced in a study of long-term antiretroviral therapy in people with HIV. Survey-level resolution applied to immunoSEQ assay v3.0. The table came from immunoSEQ multiplex PCR; TCRdb's copy has only in-frame clones and leaves some out. The table shows roughly 37,000 clones, with approximately 80% occurring only once. Here the sequenced sample was unsorted PBMCs, taken 3.4 years after starting antiretroviral therapy. The receptors stem from a man aged 25 to 40 with HIV.

The sample holds a few counts of this clone. The genes are TRBV15 and TRBJ1-4, with TRBD1 identical over 10 bases. Germline CDR1 and CDR2: LNHNV and YYDKDF (reference sequence). J gave up 8 bases and V 1 base, and 1 base lay outside the gene matches. This CDR3 contains 14 residues. The DNA for the CDR3 is TGTGCCACCAGCAGAGGGGACAGGGGCGAAAAACTGTTTTTT. This sequence encodes CATSRGDRGEKLFF.

The chain recombines TRBV7-6 with TRBJ2-3, with D possibly TRBD2 on 6 matching bases. V was shortened by 1 base and J by 4 bases, with 12 bases between the two germline ends. CDR1 is SGHVS, CDR2 FNYEAQ, per germline. The CDR3 contains 15 residues. CDR3 amino acids: CASSLGPAGADTQYF. CDR3 nucleotide sequence: TGTGCCAGCAGCTTAGGGCCAGCGGGCGCAGATACGCAGTATTTT.

This chain joins TRBV15 and TRBJ2-7; D could derive from TRBD1 or TRBD2 (6 bases each). Looked up from germline, CDR1 is LNHNV and CDR2 is YYDKDF (reference sequence). Trimming pared 1 base from V and 0 bases from J, leaving 10 bases between. The CDR3 is made up of 15 amino acids. The CDR3 region has the DNA TGTGCCACCAGCAGAGGCGGGACAACCTCCTACGAGCAGTACTTC. Amino acid sequence: CATSRGGTTSYEQYF. The full variable domain, completed using reference TRBV15 and TRBJ2-7, is DAMVIQNPRYQVTQFGKPVTLSCSQTLNHNVMYWYQQKSSQAPKLLFHYYDKDFNNEADTPDNFQSRRPNTSFCFLDIRSPGLGDTAMYLCATSRGGTTSYEQYFGPGTRLTVT.

The chain links TRBV9 to TRBJ2-1; D is possibly TRBD2 (6 bases). Germline V gives CDR1 SGDLS, CDR2 YYNGEE. Deletions cut 4 bases from V and 4 bases from J, with 15 bases between. The CDR3 totals 15 residues. CDR3: CASSLGTGVYNEQFF. DNA for the CDR3: TGTGCCAGCAGCCTCGGGACGGGGGTATACAATGAGCAGTTCTTC.

The genes are TRBV7-9 and TRBJ1-2; D not resolved. CDR1 and CDR2 from the germline V gene are SEHNR and FQNEAQ (reference sequence). This CDR3 region has 15 residues. V was cut by 5 bases and J by 3 bases, with 16 bases left in between. The CDR3 region is CASSPRGPGDYGYTF. The CDR3 DNA is TGTGCCAGCAGCCCCCGTGGGCCTGGGGACTATGGCTACACCTTC.

The CDR3 sequence: CASSLGLLQETQYF. The CDR3 DNA sequence: TGTGCCAGCAGTTTAGGACTACTCCAAGAGACCCAGTACTTC. The chain links TRBV28 to TRBJ2-5, with D tentatively TRBD2 (6 bases). This CDR3 has 14 residues. The V end lost 2 bases, the J end lost 1 base, and 8 bases lay between the germline ends. The V gene's germline CDR1 is MDHEN and CDR2 SYDVKM. Full variable domain (rest looked up from reference TRBV28 and TRBJ2-5): DVKVTQSSRYLVKRTGEKVFLECVQDMDHENMFWYRQDPGLGLRLIYFSYDVKMKEKGDIPEGYSVSREKKERFSLILESASTNQTSMYLCASSLGLLQETQYFGPGTRLLVL.

The V gene is TRBV5-1, the J gene TRBJ1-1, with TRBD1 identical over 11 bases. CDR3 length: 18 residues. Germline V CDR1 and CDR2: SGHRS, YFSETQ. V lost 7 bases and J lost 3; bases outside the gene matches: 17. The CDR3 spells CASRRRPGQGVEDTEAFF. CDR3 bases: TGCGCCAGCCGTAGAAGACCGGGACAGGGGGTTGAGGACACTGAAGCTTTCTTT.

This chain connects TRBV18 to TRBJ1-4; D is possibly TRBD1 (6 bases). CDR1 KGHSH and CDR2 LQKENI come from the germline V gene. The germline V and J ends were trimmed by 4 bases and 3 bases, with 15 bases remaining between them. The CDR3 extends over 16 amino acids. This CDR3 reads CASSLGTGLANEKLFF. Here the CDR3 DNA reads TGTGCCAGCTCACTGGGAACAGGGTTGGCTAATGAAAAACTGTTTTTT.

CDR3 amino acids: CASSPRRGGYEQYF. The CDR3 nucleotides are TGTGCCAGTAGTCCACGTAGAGGGGGTTACGAGCAGTACTTC. The chain recombines TRBV19 with TRBJ2-7; a weak D match, TRBD1 (6 bases). Trimming shortened V by 5 bases and J by 4 bases, and 15 bases separated the two germline ends. The CDR3 is 14 amino acids. Germline assignment: CDR1 LNHDA and CDR2 SQIVND (reference sequence).

Written as DNA, the CDR3 is TGTGCCAGCAGTCTTTTGACTAGCAGGTACAATGAGCAGTTCTTC. This sequence encodes CASSLLTSRYNEQFF. The V and J genes are TRBV28 and TRBJ2-1, with 7 positions matching TRBD2. Losses at the gene ends were 5 bases for V and 4 bases for J; bases not matched to a gene: 8. The CDR3 has 15 residues. The V gene's germline CDR1 is MDHEN and CDR2 SYDVKM.

V gene TRBV7-2 combines with J gene TRBJ2-5; 8 nucleotides agree with TRBD1. This CDR3 comprises 16 residues. Germline assignment: CDR1 SGHTA and CDR2 FQGNSA. V was clipped by 1 base and J by 5 bases; unmatched bases: 9. The CDR3 nucleotides are TGTGCCAGCAGCTTAGGCGGGTCCAGGGGGCAGGAGACCCAGTACTTC. This encodes CASSLGGSRGQETQYF. Full variable domain (outside the CDR3, taken from reference TRBV7-2 and TRBJ2-5): GAGVSQSPSNKVTEKGKDVELRCDPISGHTALYWYRQSLGQGLEFLIYFQGNSAPDKSGLPSDRFSAERTGGSVSTLTIQRTQQEDSAVYLCASSLGGSRGQETQYFGPGTRLLVL.

This chain joins TRBV11-3 and TRBJ2-1, with a tentative D call TRBD1 (5 bases). Deletions cut 5 bases from V and 5 bases from J, with 16 bases between. Germline assignment: CDR1 SGHNT and CDR2 YENEEA. The CDR3 spans 15 residues. CDR3 sequence: CASSQRGAPNNEQFF. Written as DNA, the CDR3 is TGTGCCAGCAGCCAGCGTGGGGCTCCTAACAATGAGCAGTTCTTC.

The chain is built from TRBV28 and TRBJ1-4; no clear D gene. CDR1 and CDR2 (germline): MDHEN, SYDVKM. Trimming pared 3 bases from V and 4 bases from J, leaving 12 bases between. The CDR3 is made up of 15 amino acids. The CDR3 reads CASSLIGPDNEKLFF. CDR3 DNA sequence: TGTGCCAGCAGTTTGATAGGGCCGGATAATGAAAAACTGTTTTTT.

The rearrangement uses TRBV11-2 and TRBJ2-2, with TRBD2 matching over 9 bases. The CDR3 length is 17 residues. Germline V CDR1 and CDR2: SGHAT, FQNNGV. Trimming at V came to 1 base and at J to 0 bases, leaving 3 bases not matched to a gene. Written as DNA, the CDR3 is TGTGCCAGCAGCTTAGGGCTAGCGGGAACGAACACCGGGGAGCTGTTTTTT. It encodes CASSLGLAGTNTGELFF.

This chain uses TRBV29-1 with TRBJ2-5; 11 nucleotides align to TRBD1. The CDR3 loop spans 12 amino acids. With 7 bases clipped from V and 5 bases from J, the junction kept 3 bases outside the gene matches. CDR1 and CDR2 (germline): SQVTM, ANQGSEA. CDR3 region: CSGDRGSETQYF. Written as DNA, the CDR3 is TGCAGCGGGGACAGGGGGTCGGAGACCCAGTACTTC.

This clone was observed a single time. V and J are TRBV30 and TRBJ1-3, with unresolved D. Trimming removed 4 bases at V and 4 bases at J, with 11 bases between. Germline V lookup: CDR1 GTSNPN, CDR2 SVGIG (reference sequence). The CDR3 contains 13 residues. The CDR3 DNA reads as TGTGCCTGGAACCCCCAAATAGGAAACACCATATATTTT. It yields the protein CAWNPQIGNTIYF.

The chain employs TRBV27 and TRBJ1-1; D perhaps matches TRBD1 (6 bases). Germline V CDR1 and CDR2: MNHEY, SMNVEV (reference sequence). The V end was cut by 3 bases, the J end by 4 bases, with 12 bases between. The CDR3 covers 14 residues. The CDR3 coding sequence is TGTGCCAGCAGTTTGGCCAGGGGAGTCACTGAAGCTTTCTTT. Protein product: CASSLARGVTEAFF.

V gene TRBV28 combines with J gene TRBJ2-7, with 9 bases fitting TRBD1. The ends lost 1 base at V and 5 bases at J; junction bases unmatched: 9. CDR3 length equals 16 residues. CDR1 and CDR2 (germline): MDHEN, SYDVKM. Written as DNA, the CDR3 is TGTGCCAGCAGTTTATCGACAGGGGGTAGAAGCGACGAGCAGTACTTC. This encodes CASSLSTGGRSDEQYF.

The V gene is TRBV5-1, the J gene TRBJ1-5, with 7 bases matching TRBD1. The germline V gene encodes CDR1 SGHRS and CDR2 YFSETQ. The CDR3 is made up of 13 amino acids. Unmatched junction bases numbered 5, after V lost 4 bases and J lost 7 bases. CDR3 sequence: CASSPTGEQPQHF. Here the CDR3 DNA reads TGCGCCAGCAGCCCCACAGGGGAACAGCCCCAGCATTTT.

V and J are TRBV7-9 and TRBJ1-2, with 10 bases matching TRBD1. The V and J ends lost 4 bases and 6 bases, in that order; junction bases with no gene match: 2. The CDR3 extends over 13 amino acids. Per germline, CDR1 SEHNR and CDR2 FQNEAQ (reference sequence). CDR3 sequence (DNA): TGTGCCAGCAGCTACGGGACAGGGGATGGCTACACCTTC. Encoded protein: CASSYGTGDGYTF.

CDR3 nucleotide sequence: TGTGCCAGCAAGAGCGCGTCGGAGCAGTACTTC. Residues: CASKSASEQYF. The chain joins TRBV28 to TRBJ2-7; D call uncertain. The germline V and J ends were trimmed by 7 bases and 7 bases, with 11 bases remaining between them. CDR1 and CDR2 from the germline V gene are MDHEN and SYDVKM. This CDR3 is 11 amino acids long.

This clone was seen a few times. The J gene is TRBJ1-1, the V gene TRBV30, with D possibly being TRBD1 (5 bases). From germline, CDR1 is GTSNPN and CDR2 SVGIG (reference sequence). The V and J ends lost 0 bases and 2 bases respectively, with 7 bases between them. This CDR3 contains 13 residues. This CDR3 reads CAWSVGVNTEAFF. The CDR3 DNA follows: TGTGCCTGGAGTGTAGGGGTAAACACTGAAGCTTTCTTT.

This clone was seen just once. V is TRBV27 and J is TRBJ2-1; D is unresolved. V lost 3 bases, J lost 5 bases, and 2 bases lay in between. The CDR3 covers 11 residues. Germline loops: CDR1 MNHEY, CDR2 SMNVEV (reference sequence). The CDR3, as DNA: TGTGCCAGCAGTTTTCACAATGAGCAGTTCTTC. It yields the protein CASSFHNEQFF.